This paragraph reports one TCR beta chain. The target of this receptor is not known. Base qualities were left out, and no much larger clone turns up one base away. TCRbeta CDR3 regions were amplified from genomic DNA by means of the immunoSEQ Assay, a bias-controlled multiplex PCR. Per the source publication's procedure: Within the assay, amplification of reference gene primers was used to estimate how many nucleated cells each sample contained. To quantify the absolute abundance of each unique TCRbeta CDR3 rearrangement, sequence reads were collapsed and filtered. For each sample, productive Simpson clonality was calculated as the square root of Simpson's diversity index over productive rearrangements. What TCRdb holds here is the immuneACCESS table cut down to in-frame rearrangements. Part of the clones is not present; checked against another copy, under half of the missing clones reflect an unresolved V gene, and the others are unexplained. V and J calls and clone size are copied from that table; D and trimming were computed from the DNA. Within this sample are approximately 3,200 clones, with 93% of them counted one time only. The biggest ten clones account for around 1.6% of the sample.

These data come from a study of blood T cell repertoires in COVID-19 (dated by TCRdb to about 2020). Context from the whole study: Samples from collaborators originated in the United States, Italy and Spain and spanned both the acute and convalescent phases of COVID-19. The samples were drawn from the first 160 participants of the ongoing ImmuneRACE study and from 1,254 subjects provided by 6 global collaborators. The dataset comprised deeply sampled blood TCRbeta repertoires from subjects exposed to, actively infected with, or recovered from COVID-19. The repertoires were released in a freely available public database meant as a resource for research on the immune response to SARS-CoV-2. The material from the prospective study consisted of cDNA or gDNA derived from T cells, B-cell-depleted T cells, or PBMCs. Where available, HLA class I and class II types were obtained from metadata supplied by the sample provider rather than from assay-based typing. The sample metadata nearly always contained a de-identified subject ID, COVID-19 status, age in years and sex. Points the paper makes about the study in general: Clinical and demographic metadata were provided uncurated, with the amount varying by source and participant.

The collaborating institutions used their own protocols to collect whole blood in K2EDTA tubes. For TCRbeta analysis, collaborators shipped samples as frozen whole blood, isolated PBMCs, or DNA extracted from either of those sample types. The receptor was derived from a human donor in a cohort sampled during active COVID-19. The sequencing sample was made of peripheral blood.

The bases read TGTGCCAGCAGCGCAACTCCGGGACAGGGTGCTGGCTACACCTTC. This yields the protein CASSATPGQGAGYTF. The chain employs TRBV9 and TRBJ1-2; 9 bases in the junction line up with TRBD1. CDR1 and CDR2 (SGDLS, YYNGEE) derive from the germline V gene. CDR3 length: 15 amino acids, cysteine to phenylalanine. Here the CDR3 DNA is all that survives: 45 bases in frame from base 1. V is trimmed back by 3 bases and J by 7 bases, and the junction contains 10 bases that no gene match accounts for.